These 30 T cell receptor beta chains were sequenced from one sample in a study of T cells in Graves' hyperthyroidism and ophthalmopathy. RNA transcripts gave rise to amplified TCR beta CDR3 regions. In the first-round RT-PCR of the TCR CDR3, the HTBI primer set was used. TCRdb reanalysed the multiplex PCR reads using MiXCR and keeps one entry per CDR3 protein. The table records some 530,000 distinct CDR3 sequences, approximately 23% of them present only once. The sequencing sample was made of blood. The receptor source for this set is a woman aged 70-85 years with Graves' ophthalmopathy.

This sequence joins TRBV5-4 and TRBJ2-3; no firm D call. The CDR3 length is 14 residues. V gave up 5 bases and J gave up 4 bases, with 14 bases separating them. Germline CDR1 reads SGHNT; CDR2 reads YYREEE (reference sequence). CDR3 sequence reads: CASRNPRKPDTQYF. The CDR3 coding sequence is TGTGCCAGCAGGAATCCCAGGAAGCCAGATACGCAGTATTTT.

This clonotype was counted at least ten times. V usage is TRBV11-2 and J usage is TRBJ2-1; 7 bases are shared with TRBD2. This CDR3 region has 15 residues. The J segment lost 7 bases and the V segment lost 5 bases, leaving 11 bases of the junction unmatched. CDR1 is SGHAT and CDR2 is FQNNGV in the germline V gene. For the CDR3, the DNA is TGTGCCAGCAGCCGAACGGCGGGAGTCCTAAATGAGCAGTTCTTC. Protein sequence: CASSRTAGVLNEQFF.

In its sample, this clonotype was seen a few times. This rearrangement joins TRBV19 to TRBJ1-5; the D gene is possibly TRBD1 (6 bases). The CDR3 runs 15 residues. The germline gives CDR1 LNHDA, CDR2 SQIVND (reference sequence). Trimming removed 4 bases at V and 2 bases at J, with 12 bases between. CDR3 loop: CASSTQGRGNQPQHF. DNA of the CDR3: TGTGCCAGTAGTACACAGGGAAGGGGCAATCAGCCCCAGCATTTT.

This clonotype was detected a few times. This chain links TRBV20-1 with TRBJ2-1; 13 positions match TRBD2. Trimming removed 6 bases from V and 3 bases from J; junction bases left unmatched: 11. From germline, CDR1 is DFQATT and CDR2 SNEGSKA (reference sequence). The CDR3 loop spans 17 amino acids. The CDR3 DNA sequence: TGCAGTGCCGAAGACACAGGACTAGCGGGAGTCTACAATGAGCAGTTCTTC. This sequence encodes CSAEDTGLAGVYNEQFF.

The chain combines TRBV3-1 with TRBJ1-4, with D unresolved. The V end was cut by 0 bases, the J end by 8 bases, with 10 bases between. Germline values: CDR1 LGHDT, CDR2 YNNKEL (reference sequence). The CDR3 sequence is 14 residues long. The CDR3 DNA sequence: TGTGCCAGCAGCCAAGATTTTTCAGGCGAAAAACTGTTTTTT. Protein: CASSQDFSGEKLFF.

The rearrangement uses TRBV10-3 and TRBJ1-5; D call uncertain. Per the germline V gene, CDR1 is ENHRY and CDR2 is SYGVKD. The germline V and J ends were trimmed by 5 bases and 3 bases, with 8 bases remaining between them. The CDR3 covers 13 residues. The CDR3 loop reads CAISQDPNQPQHF. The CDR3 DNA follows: TGTGCCATCAGTCAGGATCCCAATCAGCCCCAGCATTTT.

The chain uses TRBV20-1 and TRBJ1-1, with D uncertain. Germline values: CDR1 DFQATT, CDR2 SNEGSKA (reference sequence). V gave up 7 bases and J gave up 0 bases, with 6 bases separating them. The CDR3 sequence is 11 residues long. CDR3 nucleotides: TGCAGTGTCCGCCTGAACACTGAAGCTTTCTTT. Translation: CSVRLNTEAFF.

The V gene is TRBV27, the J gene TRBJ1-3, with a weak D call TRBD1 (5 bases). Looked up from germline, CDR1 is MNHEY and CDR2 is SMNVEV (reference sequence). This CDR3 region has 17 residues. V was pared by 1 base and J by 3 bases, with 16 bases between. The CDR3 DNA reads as TGTGCCAGCAGTTTATTCGGGGCGGATCTAATTGGAAACACCATATATTTT. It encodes CASSLFGADLIGNTIYF.

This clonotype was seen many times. CDR3 in amino acids: CASSPHSGRLDTQYF. The CDR3 DNA reads TGTGCCAGCAGCCCGCATAGCGGGAGATTGGATACGCAGTATTTT. The chain recombines TRBV7-2 with TRBJ2-3; TRBD2 agrees at 9 bases. The CDR3 is made up of 15 amino acids. Germline V gene sequence: CDR1 SGHTA, CDR2 FQGNSA. Trimming at V came to 5 bases and at J to 6 bases, leaving 9 bases not matched to a gene.

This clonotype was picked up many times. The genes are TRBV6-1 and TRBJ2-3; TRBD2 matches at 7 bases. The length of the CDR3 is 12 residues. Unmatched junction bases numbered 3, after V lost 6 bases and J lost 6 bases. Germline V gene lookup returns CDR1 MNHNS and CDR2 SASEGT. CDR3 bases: TGTGCCAGCAGAACTAGCGTGGATACGCAGTATTTT. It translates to CASRTSVDTQYF.

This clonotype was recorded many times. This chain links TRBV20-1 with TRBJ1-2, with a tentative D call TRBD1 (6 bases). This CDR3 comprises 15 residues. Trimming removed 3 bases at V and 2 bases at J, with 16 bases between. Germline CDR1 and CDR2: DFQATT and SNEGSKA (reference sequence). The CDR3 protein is CSASRGGAGNYGYTF. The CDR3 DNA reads TGCAGTGCTAGCCGGGGGGGCGCAGGGAACTATGGCTACACCTTC.

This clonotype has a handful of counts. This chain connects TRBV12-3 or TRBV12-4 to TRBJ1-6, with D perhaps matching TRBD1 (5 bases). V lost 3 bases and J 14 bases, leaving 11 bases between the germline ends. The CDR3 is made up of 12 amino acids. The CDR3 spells CASSLGPPALHF. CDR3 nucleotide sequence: TGTGCCAGCAGTTTGGGGCCTCCAGCCCTCCACTTT.

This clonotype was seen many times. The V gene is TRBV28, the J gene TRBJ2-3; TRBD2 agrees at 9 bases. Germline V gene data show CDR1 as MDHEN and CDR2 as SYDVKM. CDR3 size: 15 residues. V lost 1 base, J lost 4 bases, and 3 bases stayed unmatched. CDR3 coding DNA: TGTGCCAGCAGTTTATCGAGGACTAGCGCAGATACGCAGTATTTT. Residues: CASSLSRTSADTQYF.

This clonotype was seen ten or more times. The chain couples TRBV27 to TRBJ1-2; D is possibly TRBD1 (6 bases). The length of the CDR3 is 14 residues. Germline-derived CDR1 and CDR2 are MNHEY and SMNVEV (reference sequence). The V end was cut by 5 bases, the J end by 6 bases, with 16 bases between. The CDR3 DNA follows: TGTGCCAGCAGTCCACAAGGGACACGAGATGGCTACACCTTC. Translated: CASSPQGTRDGYTF.

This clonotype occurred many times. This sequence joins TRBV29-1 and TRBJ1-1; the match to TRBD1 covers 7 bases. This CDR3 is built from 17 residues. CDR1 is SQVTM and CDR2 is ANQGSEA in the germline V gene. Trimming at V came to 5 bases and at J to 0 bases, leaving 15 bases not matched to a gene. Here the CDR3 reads CSVTHPQGPGVNTEAFF. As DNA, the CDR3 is TGCAGCGTTACACATCCACAGGGGCCGGGGGTGAACACTGAAGCTTTCTTT.

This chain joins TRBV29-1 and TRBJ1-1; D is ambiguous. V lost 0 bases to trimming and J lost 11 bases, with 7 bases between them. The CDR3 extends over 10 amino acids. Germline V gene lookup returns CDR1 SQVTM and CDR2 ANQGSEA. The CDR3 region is CSVEEGGAFF. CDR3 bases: TGCAGCGTTGAAGAAGGTGGGGCTTTCTTT. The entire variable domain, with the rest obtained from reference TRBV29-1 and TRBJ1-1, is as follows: SAVISQKPSRDICQRGTSLTIQCQVDSQVTMMFWYRQQPGQSLTLIATANQGSEATYESGFVIDKFPISRPNLTFSTLTVSNMSPEDSSIYLCSVEEGGAFFGQGTRLTVV.

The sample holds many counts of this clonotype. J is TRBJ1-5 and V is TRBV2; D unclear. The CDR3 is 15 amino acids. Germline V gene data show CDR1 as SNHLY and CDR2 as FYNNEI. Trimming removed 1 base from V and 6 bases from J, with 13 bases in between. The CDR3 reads CASSEDRAGGQPQHF. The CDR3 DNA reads TGTGCCAGCAGTGAAGATAGGGCAGGAGGTCAGCCCCAGCATTTT.

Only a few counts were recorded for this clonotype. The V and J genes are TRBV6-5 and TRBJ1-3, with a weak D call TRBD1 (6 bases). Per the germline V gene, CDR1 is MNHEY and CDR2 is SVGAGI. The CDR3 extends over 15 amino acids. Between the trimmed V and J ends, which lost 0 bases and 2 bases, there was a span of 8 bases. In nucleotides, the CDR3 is TGTGCCAGCAGTTACTCGGGGGGCACTGGAAACACCATATATTTT. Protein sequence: CASSYSGGTGNTIYF.

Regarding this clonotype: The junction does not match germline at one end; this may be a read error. This CDR3 is CASSLEQANYGYTF. CDR3 DNA sequence: TGTGCCAGCAGCTTAGAACAGGCTAACTATGGCTACACCTTC. The V call is TRBV5-1, the J call TRBJ1-2, with a weak D call TRBD1 (5 bases). In germline, CDR1 is SGHRS, CDR2 YFSETQ. The CDR3 length is 14 residues.

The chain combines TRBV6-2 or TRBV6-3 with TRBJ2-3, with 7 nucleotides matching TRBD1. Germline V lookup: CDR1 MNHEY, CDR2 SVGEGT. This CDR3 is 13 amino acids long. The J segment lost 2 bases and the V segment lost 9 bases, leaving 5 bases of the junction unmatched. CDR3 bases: TGTGCCAGTCGGGACAGCGCCACAGATACGCAGTATTTT. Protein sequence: CASRDSATDTQYF.

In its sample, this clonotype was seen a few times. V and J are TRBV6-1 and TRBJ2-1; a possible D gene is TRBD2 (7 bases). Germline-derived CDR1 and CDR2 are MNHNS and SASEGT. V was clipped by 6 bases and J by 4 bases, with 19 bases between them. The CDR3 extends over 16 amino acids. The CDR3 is CASSTVQGGGYNEQFF. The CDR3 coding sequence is TGTGCCAGCAGCACAGTACAGGGAGGGGGGTACAATGAGCAGTTCTTC.

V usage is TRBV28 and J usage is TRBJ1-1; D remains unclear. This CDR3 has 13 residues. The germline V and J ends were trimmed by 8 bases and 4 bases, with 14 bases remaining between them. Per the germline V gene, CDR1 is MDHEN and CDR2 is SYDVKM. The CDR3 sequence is CASLLPYGTEAFF. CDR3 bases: TGTGCCAGCCTCCTCCCCTATGGCACTGAAGCTTTCTTT.

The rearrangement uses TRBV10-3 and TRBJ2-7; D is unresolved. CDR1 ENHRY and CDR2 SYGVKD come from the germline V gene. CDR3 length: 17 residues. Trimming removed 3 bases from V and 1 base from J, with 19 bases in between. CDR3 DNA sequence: TGTGCCATCAGTGACCCCTTGGCCTCCCGGGTGTCCTACGAGCAGTACTTC. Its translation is CAISDPLASRVSYEQYF.

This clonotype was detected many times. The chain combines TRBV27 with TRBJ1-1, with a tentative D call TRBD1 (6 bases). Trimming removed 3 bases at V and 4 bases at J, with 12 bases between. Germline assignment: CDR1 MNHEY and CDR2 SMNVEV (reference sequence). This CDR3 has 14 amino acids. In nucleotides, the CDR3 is TGTGCCAGCAGTTTCGGGGGGCGGAGCACTGAAGCTTTCTTT. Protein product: CASSFGGRSTEAFF.

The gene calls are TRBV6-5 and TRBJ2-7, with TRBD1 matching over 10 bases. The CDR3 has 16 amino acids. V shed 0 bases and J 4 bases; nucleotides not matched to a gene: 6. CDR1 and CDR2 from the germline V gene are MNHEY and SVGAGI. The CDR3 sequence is CASSYSITGQGYEQYF. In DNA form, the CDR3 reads TGTGCCAGCAGTTACTCGATTACGGGACAGGGGTACGAGCAGTACTTC.

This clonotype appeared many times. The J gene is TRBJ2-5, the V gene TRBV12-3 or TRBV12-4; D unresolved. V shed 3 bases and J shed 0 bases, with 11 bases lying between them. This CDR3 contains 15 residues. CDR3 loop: CASSFSTQYQETQYF. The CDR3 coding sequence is TGTGCCAGCAGTTTCAGTACTCAGTACCAAGAGACCCAGTACTTC.

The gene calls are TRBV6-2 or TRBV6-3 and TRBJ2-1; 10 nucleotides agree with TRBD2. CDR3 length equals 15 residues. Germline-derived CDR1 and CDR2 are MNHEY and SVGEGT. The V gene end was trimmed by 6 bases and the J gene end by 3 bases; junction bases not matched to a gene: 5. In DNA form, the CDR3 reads TGTGCCAGCAGCCGCACTAGCGGGAACTACAATGAGCAGTTCTTC. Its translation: CASSRTSGNYNEQFF.

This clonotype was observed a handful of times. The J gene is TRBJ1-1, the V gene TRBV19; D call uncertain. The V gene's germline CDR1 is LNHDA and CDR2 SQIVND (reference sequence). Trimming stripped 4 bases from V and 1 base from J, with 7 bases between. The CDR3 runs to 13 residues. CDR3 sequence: CASSTSRNTEAFF. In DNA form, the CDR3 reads TGTGCCAGTAGTACATCAAGGAACACTGAAGCTTTCTTT.

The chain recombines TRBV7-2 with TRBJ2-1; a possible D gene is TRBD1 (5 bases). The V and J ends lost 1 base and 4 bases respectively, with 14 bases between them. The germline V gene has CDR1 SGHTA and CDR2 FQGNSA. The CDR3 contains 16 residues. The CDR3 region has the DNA TGTGCCAGCAGCTTAGTCGGCGGAGCAGGGTACAATGAGCAGTTCTTC. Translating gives CASSLVGGAGYNEQFF.

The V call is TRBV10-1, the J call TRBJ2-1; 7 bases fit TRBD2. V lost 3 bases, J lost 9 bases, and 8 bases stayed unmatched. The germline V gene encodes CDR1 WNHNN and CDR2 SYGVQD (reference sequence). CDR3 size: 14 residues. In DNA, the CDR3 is TGCGCCAGCAGTGAAAGCCTAGCGGAGATTGAGCAGTTCTTC. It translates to CASSESLAEIEQFF.